Listed below are T cell receptor beta chains from one sample, sequenced in a study of shared clonotypes between healthy human individuals. Sequencing used immunoSEQ multiplex PCR; TCRdb keeps in-frame clones, though not all of them. Among some 800,000 clones listed, nearly 95% were seen once. Source material: naive CD8+ T cells sorted from blood. These receptors were taken from a man aged 25 to 45 in good health. CDR3s include the opening cysteine and the closing phenylalanine or tryptophan. A D gene is named only where the DNA matches it firmly. A clone size is listed for some rows: how often the clone was seen (once, few, many), or a class if it is expanded.

v_call,j_call,clone_size,d_call,cdr3_nt,cdr3_aa
TRBV2,TRBJ2-7,NA,NA,TGTGCCAGCGGAGATCTCGGGCAGTACTTC,CASGDLGQYF
TRBV9,TRBJ2-2,NA,NA,TGTGCCAGCAGACCCGGGACACAGAACACCGGGGAGCTGTTTTTT,CASRPGTQNTGELFF
TRBV27,TRBJ2-1,NA,TRBD2,TGTGCCAGCAGTTGGCGGGAGGGTTACAATGAGCAGTTCTTC,CASSWREGYNEQFF
TRBV6-5,TRBJ1-1,NA,NA,TGTGCCAGCAGTTTACAGGGCACTGAAGCTTTCTTT,CASSLQGTEAFF
TRBV5-1,TRBJ2-1,NA,NA,TGCGCCAGCAGCTGGACTCTAGCGACGAGCTCCTACAATGAGCAGTTCTTC,CASSWTLATSSYNEQFF
TRBV14,TRBJ2-1,NA,NA,TGTGCCAGCAGCCAAAGTAGGGGCCTCGGGAACAATGAGCAGTTCTTC,CASSQSRGLGNNEQFF
TRBV29-1,TRBJ2-7,NA,NA,TGCAGCGCCCTAGGACTCTCCTACGAGCAGTACTTC,CSALGLSYEQYF
TRBV27,TRBJ2-7,NA,NA,TGTGCCAGCAGCCTCAGGGGAACCTACGAGCAGTACTTC,CASSLRGTYEQYF
TRBV10-3,TRBJ1-4,NA,TRBD1,TGTGCCATCAAAGGGGGCGCGGATGAAAAACTGTTTTTT,CAIKGGADEKLFF
TRBV6-1,TRBJ2-7,NA,TRBD2,TGTGCCAGCAGTGGGGAGACTAGCGGGAACGTCGAGCAGTACTTC,CASSGETSGNVEQYF
TRBV27,TRBJ2-7,NA,NA,TGTGCCAGCAGAGTTTGGACATCCTATGACGAGCAGTACTTC,CASRVWTSYDEQYF
TRBV29-1,TRBJ2-2,NA,TRBD2,TGCAGCGTTGGGACACTAGCGGGCCTGAACACCGGGGAGCTGTTTTTT,CSVGTLAGLNTGELFF
TRBV6-5,TRBJ2-5,NA,NA,TGTGCCAGCAGTTTTACGAGACCGGAAGAGACCCAGTACTTC,CASSFTRPEETQYF
TRBV11-2,TRBJ2-1,NA,TRBD1,TGTGCCAGCAGGGGACAGTTCGACAATGAGCAGTTCTTC,CASRGQFDNEQFF
TRBV5-1,TRBJ2-7,few,NA,TGCGCCAGCCGGGCTATGGGAGACTTC,CASRAMGDF
TRBV29-1,TRBJ2-7,NA,NA,TGCAGCGTTTTGGACCTCGCCTACGAGCAGTACTTC,CSVLDLAYEQYF
TRBV7-2,TRBJ2-7,NA,TRBD1,TGTGCCAGCAGCCTAAGGGACAGGGGCCTCTACGAGCAGTACTTC,CASSLRDRGLYEQYF
TRBV21-1,TRBJ2-1,NA,NA,TGTGCCAGCAGCAAAGTTGAAAATGAGCAGTTCTTC,CASSKVENEQFF
TRBV11-2,TRBJ1-2,NA,NA,TGTGCCAGCAGCTTAGATCCGGAGGGGTTGTACTATGGCTACACCTTC,CASSLDPEGLYYGYTF
TRBV4-1,TRBJ2-5,NA,NA,TGCGCCAGCAGCCAAGTTGGGGCAGGGCAAGAGACCCAGTACTTC,CASSQVGAGQETQYF
TRBV5-1,TRBJ2-1,NA,NA,TGCGCCAGCAGCCTCGAATTCTCCTACAATGAGCAGTTCTTC,CASSLEFSYNEQFF
TRBV30,TRBJ2-5,NA,TRBD2,TGTGCCTGGAATCCGGGACTAGCGGGAGTGGGGGAAGAGACCCAGTACTTC,CAWNPGLAGVGEETQYF